This T cell receptor beta chain originates from a study of CD8 T cells in Susac syndrome. Study results and limitations: In TEMRA cells and active patients, CD8+ clonal expansion in Susac reached its peak.

The trim removed 5 bases at V and 1 base at J, leaving 7 bases unmatched. This CDR3 is 17 amino acids long. Per the germline V gene, CDR1 is MDHEN and CDR2 is SYDVKM. The RNA input was about 0.5 to 1 ug, and it was reverse transcribed with random hexamers. Using its own MiXCR run on the immunoSEQ multiplex PCR reads, TCRdb lists one record per CDR3 protein. Of about 190,000 distinct CDR3 sequences detected, 85% to 95% appear once; the ten largest clones hold 0.15% to 0.2%. Concerning this clonotype itself: Its antigen remains unidentified.

The V gene is TRBV28, the J gene TRBJ2-7; 14 positions agree with TRBD2. Sequences were obtained from CD8+ T cells from PBMCs. The clonotype comes from a human donor with Susac syndrome. In nucleotides, the CDR3 is TGTGCCAGCAGTAAGGGACTAGCGGGAGCTTGGTCCTACGAGCAGTACTTC. Amino acids: CASSKGLAGAWSYEQYF.